The 5 T cell receptor beta chains below come from one sample, sequenced in a study of T-cell memory formation after mild COVID-19. MiXCR, run by TCRdb on the 5' RACE reads, gives a single entry per CDR3 protein. The sample holds about 290,000 distinct CDR3 sequences, around 15% seen once. Sequencing was done on a sample of PBMCs or a T cell subset sorted from them (not recorded which). The receptors here all came from a man younger than 35 who had mild COVID-19 (a few samples of this study predate the infection). Cell type and time point are not known.

This clonotype showed up just a few times. The chain employs TRBV20-1 and TRBJ2-7; D possibly corresponds to TRBD2 (6 bases). The germline CDR1 and CDR2 sequences are DFQATT and SNEGSKA (reference sequence). There are 11 residues in the CDR3. V was trimmed by 6 bases and J by 6 bases, leaving 12 bases between them. CDR3 bases: TGCAGTGCGGTCGTGGGGGGCGAGCAGTACGTC. This encodes CSAVVGGEQYV.

The chain uses TRBV6-6 and TRBJ1-2; tentative D call: TRBD1 (5 bases). Trimming pared 2 bases from V and 5 bases from J, leaving 9 bases between. Looked up from germline, CDR1 is MNHNY and CDR2 is SVGAGI (reference sequence). CDR3 length equals 13 residues. CDR3 sequence reads: CASSYDGGYGYTF. Here the CDR3 DNA reads TGTGCCAGCAGTTACGATGGGGGATATGGCTACACCTTC.

This clonotype has more than one count but fewer than ten. The chain links TRBV13 to TRBJ2-3, with 9 nucleotides matching TRBD2. Germline V gene lookup returns CDR1 PRHDT and CDR2 FYEKMQ (reference sequence). V lost 1 base to trimming and J lost 2 bases; unmatched junction nucleotides: 7. This CDR3 is 17 amino acids long. DNA of the CDR3: TGTGCCAGCAGCTTAGCCGCGGGGGGGCCCTACACAGATACGCAGTATTTT. It translates to CASSLAAGGPYTDTQYF.

The rearrangement uses TRBV5-6 and TRBJ2-5; 10 bases align to TRBD2. In germline, CDR1 is SGHDT, CDR2 YYEEEE. The length of the CDR3 is 16 residues. V shed 3 bases and J 1 base; nucleotides not matched to a gene: 6. The CDR3 sequence is CASSSWTSGTQETQYF. The CDR3 nucleotides read TGTGCCAGCAGCTCCTGGACTAGCGGTACCCAAGAGACCCAGTACTTC.

This clonotype has a count of ten or more. V gene TRBV4-2 combines with J gene TRBJ2-1, with 10 bases fitting TRBD1. The CDR3 has 15 amino acids. Losses at the gene ends were 3 bases for V and 5 bases for J; bases not matched to a gene: 4. Germline V gene lookup returns CDR1 LGHNA and CDR2 YNFKEQ. The CDR3 DNA reads as TGTGCCAGCAGCCATGACGGGACAGGGGACAATGAGCAGTTCTTC. Its protein product is CASSHDGTGDNEQFF.